One and the same sample provided the 11 T cell receptor beta chains below, sequenced in a study of T-cell memory formation after mild COVID-19. TCRdb called the 5' RACE reads again in MiXCR, with one record for every CDR3 protein. Of some 130,000 distinct CDR3 sequences in the sample, approximately 25% are singletons; the top ten hold less than 25%. The sequencing sample was made of PBMCs or a T cell subset sorted from them (not recorded which). All receptors derive from an adult woman who had mild COVID-19 (a few samples of this study predate the infection). Cell type and time point are not known.

The sample holds many counts of this clonotype. CDR3 in amino acids: CASSQDIERTGDDQPQHF. The CDR3 DNA is TGCGCCAGCAGCCAAGATATTGAACGGACAGGCGATGATCAGCCCCAGCATTTT. The chain has TRBV4-3 and TRBJ1-5; 7 positions match TRBD1. The CDR3 spans 18 residues. In germline, CDR1 is LGHNA, CDR2 YSLEER. The ends lost 0 bases at V and 5 bases at J; junction bases unmatched: 13.

This clonotype was recorded many times. The genes are TRBV2 and TRBJ2-6; 7 nucleotides align to TRBD1. CDR1 is SNHLY and CDR2 is FYNNEI in the germline V gene. Germline trimming cut 9 bases from V and 2 bases from J; bases unmatched to any gene: 4. This CDR3 has 14 residues. The CDR3 is CARQGLAGANVLTF. CDR3 sequence (DNA): TGTGCCAGACAGGGGTTAGCTGGGGCCAACGTCCTGACTTTC.

This clonotype has just a few counts. This sequence joins TRBV24-1 and TRBJ1-1; D is unclear. CDR1 is KGHDR, CDR2 SFDVKD, per germline. With 1 base removed from V and 1 base from J, the gap between germline ends came to 6 bases. This CDR3 region has 14 residues. The DNA of the CDR3 is TGTGCCACCAGTGATTTAAACACGAACACTGAAGCTTTCTTT. Translating gives CATSDLNTNTEAFF.

The chain has TRBV12-3 or TRBV12-4 and TRBJ2-1, with TRBD2 matching 14 bases. The CDR3 runs to 17 residues. The junction had 11 bases not matched to a gene; V was cut back by 4 bases and J by 9 bases. In nucleotides, the CDR3 is TGTGCCAGCAGTTCACCTCGGACTAGCGGGAGGTATGGTGAGCAGTTCTTC. As protein: CASSSPRTSGRYGEQFF.

The rearrangement uses TRBV29-1 and TRBJ1-2, with a weak D call TRBD1 (5 bases). This CDR3 is 14 amino acids long. Trimming cost V 7 bases and J 4 bases, with 19 bases left between them. Germline CDR1 SQVTM, CDR2 ANQGSEA. In nucleotides, the CDR3 is TGCAGCGCCCGTTTACGAGGGGACGCCTATGGCTACACCTTC. Translation: CSARLRGDAYGYTF.

This clonotype was counted between two and nine times. In DNA, the CDR3 is TGTGCCAGCAGCCAGGCAGGCTCTGGGGCCAACGTCCTGACTTTC. Translating gives CASSQAGSGANVLTF. The rearrangement joins TRBV5-6 to TRBJ2-6; D not certain. Germline CDR1 is SGHDT and CDR2 is YYEEEE. The CDR3 length is 15 residues. The germline V and J ends were trimmed by 4 bases and 0 bases, with 8 bases remaining between them.

V and J are TRBV12-3 or TRBV12-4 and TRBJ1-2; 7 bases match TRBD1. Trimming cost V 3 bases and J 2 bases; bases outside gene matches: 3. CDR3 length: 14 residues. In DNA form, the CDR3 reads TGTGCCAGCAGTTTCGTGACAGGGAACTATGGCTACACCTTC. Protein product: CASSFVTGNYGYTF.

Comments on this clonotype: Germline and junction disagree at one end, which may indicate a read error. This chain links TRBV5-6 with TRBJ2-7; a possible D gene is TRBD1 (6 bases). The CDR3 sequence is 13 residues long. Looked up from germline, CDR1 is SGHDT and CDR2 is YYEEEE. The CDR3 region has the DNA TGTGCCAGCACCTTGACAGGCCCCTACGAGCAGTACTTC. Translating gives CASTLTGPYEQYF.

This clonotype has a handful of counts. In nucleotides, the CDR3 is TGCAGTGCTAGACGGGGTGAAACTCTTGGAAACACCATATATTTT. Translated: CSARRGETLGNTIYF. The J gene is TRBJ1-3, the V gene TRBV20-1; D is undetermined. This CDR3 is 15 amino acids long. The germline V gene has CDR1 DFQATT and CDR2 SNEGSKA (reference sequence). V shed 2 bases and J shed 3 bases, with 14 bases lying between them.

This clonotype has only a few counts. The chain employs TRBV7-9 and TRBJ2-5; D is possibly TRBD2 (5 bases). V lost 4 bases to trimming and J lost 9 bases, with 15 bases between them. Germline V lookup: CDR1 SEHNR, CDR2 FQNEAQ (reference sequence). The CDR3 has 13 amino acids. CDR3 nucleotides: TGTGCCAGCAGCTCCCCCGGTACCGGGGCCCAGTACTTC. This translates into CASSSPGTGAQYF.

This chain uses TRBV19 with TRBJ1-1; D not resolved. This CDR3 region has 13 residues. Germline V gene lookup returns CDR1 LNHDA and CDR2 SQIVND (reference sequence). The V gene lost 3 bases and the J gene lost 3 bases, with 8 bases spanning the gap. The CDR3 is CASSIAEDTEAFF. The DNA of the CDR3 is TGTGCCAGTAGTATCGCAGAGGACACTGAAGCTTTCTTT.